This TCR beta chain derives from a study of blood T cell repertoires in COVID-19 (dated by TCRdb to the early 2020s). A note on the overall study: The collaborator samples originated in the United States, Italy and Spain and spanned the acute and convalescent phases of COVID-19. Nearly every sample came with metadata listing a de-identified subject ID, COVID-19 status, age in years and sex. Where available, HLA class I and class II types were taken from metadata supplied by the sample provider and were not determined by assay-based typing. Deeply sampled blood TCRbeta repertoires from subjects exposed to, actively infected with, or recovered from COVID-19 were included in the dataset. The repertoires were made available in a free public database intended to serve as a resource for research on the immune response to SARS-CoV-2. The prospective study material was composed of cDNA or gDNA derived from T cells, B-cell-depleted T cells, or PBMCs. Samples were obtained from the ongoing ImmuneRACE study (first 160 participants) and from 1,254 subjects provided by 6 global collaborators.

CDR3 length: 12 amino acids, cysteine to phenylalanine. The DNA shown is the 36-base CDR3, in frame from base 1. The germline V gene sets CDR1 to SNHLY and CDR2 to FYNNEI. The junction shows trimming of 7 bases on V and 7 bases on J, plus 10 bases between the germline ends. TCRbeta CDR3 regions were amplified from genomic DNA by means of the immunoSEQ Assay, a bias-controlled multiplex PCR. On the authors' methods: The number of nucleated cells in each sample was estimated from the amplification of reference gene primers within the assay. Sequence reads were collapsed and filtered to measure the absolute abundance of every unique TCRbeta CDR3 rearrangement. For each sample, productive Simpson clonality was calculated as the square root of Simpson's diversity index across productive rearrangements. TCRdb stores this immuneACCESS table with in-frame sequences only. Part of the clones is absent; in the studies checked, under half of the shortfall reflects unresolved V genes, and no reason is known for the rest. Clone size and V and J calls were adopted from that table, with D and trimming inferred from the DNA. The sample data list hundreds of thousands of clones, and 70% to 90% of these were observed just once. The ten largest account for around 0.99% of the sample.

Paper-wide results and their limitations: How much clinical and demographic metadata was included differed by source and by participant, and the metadata was provided uncurated.

A second Seattle source provided samples from volunteer blood donors who had recovered from COVID-19. The collaborating institutions used their own protocols to collect whole blood in K2EDTA tubes. Collaborator samples were shipped for TCRbeta analysis as frozen whole blood, isolated PBMCs, or DNA extracted from either sample type. Points on this clone: Its cognate antigen has yet to be identified. Base qualities are not recorded, but no much larger clone differs from it by a single base.

This sequence uses TRBV2 and TRBJ2-2, and TRBD2 may be the D gene, going by 5 matching bases. The sequenced sample consisted of peripheral blood. This clonotype was sampled from a woman in her forties who had recovered from COVID-19. The sequenced DNA is TGTGCCAGCACCCTCGGAGGCGGGGAGCTGTTTTTT. Its translation reads: CASTLGGGELFF.